This T cell receptor beta chain originates from a study of CD8 T cells in ankylosing spondylitis. Study-wide results and caveats: In the blood and synovial fluid of reactive arthritis, some motif variants had been previously reported.

This clonotype was counted between two and nine times. Its antigen is unidentified. TCRdb re-called the 5' RACE reads with MiXCR, one entry per CDR3 protein. Of approximately 220,000 distinct CDR3 sequences listed, around a quarter are singletons. This receptor was obtained from a male donor with ankylosing spondylitis or in good health (not recorded which). The specimen sequenced was blood, either unsorted or a sorted T cell fraction (not recorded which).

CDR3 region: CASSLDRGGQGNSPLHF. The CDR3 region has the DNA TGTGCCAGCAGCTTAGATCGGGGGGGACAGGGTAATTCACCCCTCCACTTT. The rearrangement joins TRBV11-2 to TRBJ1-6; the match to TRBD1 covers 9 bases. V lost 0 bases and J lost 6; bases outside the gene matches: 6. The CDR3 totals 17 residues. Germline lookup yields CDR1 SGHAT and CDR2 FQNNGV.